A selection of T cell receptor beta chains follows, all from one sample in a study of T cell responses to AZD1222 COVID-19 vaccine. Sequenced by immunoSEQ multiplex PCR; TCRdb stores in-frame clones only, minus some. The sample includes approximately 100,000 clones, more than 75% of them seen just once. The source was peripheral blood, collected on day 0 of AZD1222 vaccination. The receptors were gathered from an adult in good health. CDR3s leave out the opening cysteine and the closing phenylalanine or tryptophan.

v_gene	CDR3aa
TRBV5-4	ASSLATTGNTEAF
TRBV2	ASSTQGGQNSPLH
TRBV11-2	ASSSILDISPYEQY
TRBV9	ASSVVSGTPNEQF
TRBV28	ASSLWVMGGRQPQH
TRBV19	ASSNGQGAYEQY
TRBV10-1	ASSERRAGPYEQY
TRBV20-1	SARTVLSH
TRBV7-9	ASSLEESPGANVLT
TRBV7-3	ASSLELAPLVGEQY